This T cell receptor beta chain was documented in a study of cytomegalovirus exposure and HLA in healthy donors. PCR was performed using 60 Vbeta and 13 Jbeta primers. The method was immunoSEQ multiplex PCR; TCRdb's version includes in-frame clones alone and lacks a portion of them. The sample lists about 140,000 clones, approximately 80% occurring once. Sequences were obtained from PBMCs. The sequence came from a woman aged 40 to 50 in good health and CMV-seronegative.

The CDR3: CASSGLAGDTQYF. The CDR3 DNA reads TGTGCCAGCAGTGGACTAGCGGGGGATACGCAGTATTTT. The chain links TRBV25-1 to TRBJ2-3, with 11 bases matching TRBD2. There are 13 residues in the CDR3. J gave up 6 bases and V 4 bases, and 0 bases lay outside the gene matches. Germline lookup yields CDR1 MGHDK and CDR2 SYGVNS.